This record covers a single T cell receptor beta chain. Antigen specificity is unknown. Assay used: immunoSEQ multiplex PCR; TCRdb lists only in-frame clones, some missing. Counted here are under 200,000 clones, roughly 92% occurring once; the ten biggest clones make up approximately 1.5%. V lost 0 bases to trimming and J lost 6 bases, with 9 bases between them. This CDR3 region has 14 residues. Looked up from germline, CDR1 is SGHRS and CDR2 is YFSETQ. The data derive from a study of T cell responses to AZD1222 COVID-19 vaccine. Findings and limits, study-wide: In all cases, repertoires were sampled only after the peak T cell response. Donor demographics were predominantly white British with a female majority; clonal diversity may be underestimated.

The sequences come from peripheral blood, collected on day 0 of AZD1222 vaccination. V usage is TRBV5-1 and J usage is TRBJ2-2; D gene ambiguous. The source is an adult in good health. DNA for the CDR3: TGCGCCAGCAGCTTGGTCCAGAAGTCCGGGGAGCTGTTTTTT. Translating it yields CASSLVQKSGELFF.